One and the same sample provided the 9 T cell receptor beta chains below, sequenced in a study of blood T cells in healthy people across ages. The second PCR ran roughly 7 to 11 cycles with a sample-barcoded 5' primer and J-beta primers. TCRdb re-called the 5' RACE reads through MiXCR, storing one row per CDR3 protein. The repertoire has 1.5 million to 2 million distinct CDR3 sequences, just under 50% of them found once; the top ten carry around 2.1%. Sequenced material: blood. The receptors here all came from a woman aged 40 to 50 in good health.

This chain links TRBV7-9 with TRBJ1-1; D might be TRBD1 (5 bases). Deletions cut 2 bases from V and 3 bases from J, with 13 bases between. The CDR3 totals 15 residues. The germline CDR1 and CDR2 sequences are SEHNR and FQNEAQ (reference sequence). CDR3 sequence reads: CASSLRGAQDTEAFF. Here the CDR3 DNA reads TGTGCCAGCAGCTTAAGAGGGGCCCAGGACACTGAAGCTTTCTTT.

Written as DNA, the CDR3 is TGTGCCAGCAGCTCCAGCGTTGGACCGGGGCTTGGCTACACCTTC. It yields the protein CASSSSVGPGLGYTF. V is TRBV7-8 and J is TRBJ1-2; TRBD1 is a possible D gene (5 bases). The CDR3 extends over 15 amino acids. Germline V gene sequence: CDR1 SGHVS, CDR2 FQNEAQ. V was trimmed by 4 bases and J by 7 bases, leaving 19 bases between them.

This clonotype has a handful of counts. This chain uses TRBV20-1 with TRBJ2-7; 7 bases match TRBD2. The CDR3 extends over 14 amino acids. V lost 3 bases to trimming and J lost 1 base; unmatched junction nucleotides: 6. CDR1 is DFQATT, CDR2 SNEGSKA, per germline (reference sequence). The CDR3 sequence is CSASRSSGSYEQYF. CDR3 coding DNA: TGCAGTGCTAGTCGGTCTAGCGGATCCTACGAGCAGTACTTC.

The chain is built from TRBV7-2 and TRBJ1-4; D is perhaps TRBD1 (5 bases). Germline values: CDR1 SGHTA, CDR2 FQGNSA. V lost 4 bases and J lost 7, with 19 bases in between. This CDR3 has 16 residues. The CDR3 coding sequence is TGTGCCAGCAGCTCCCGTCGGGGGTTCAATGGTGAAAAACTGTTTTTT. It encodes CASSSRRGFNGEKLFF.

The chain couples TRBV20-1 to TRBJ2-5, with 11 bases that match TRBD2. This CDR3 spans 15 amino acids. Germline V gene data show CDR1 as DFQATT and CDR2 as SNEGSKA (reference sequence). The trim removed 0 bases at V and 5 bases at J, leaving 5 bases unmatched. The CDR3 DNA sequence: TGCAGTGCTAGAGATGCAGCTAGCGGGGGGGAGACCCAGTACTTC. It yields the protein CSARDAASGGETQYF.

This clonotype has only one observation. The chain links TRBV5-6 to TRBJ1-6; D is undetermined. The V and J ends lost 3 bases and 4 bases respectively, with 14 bases between them. Germline V CDR1 and CDR2: SGHDT, YYEEEE. This CDR3 is built from 16 residues. The CDR3 region is CASSSKGRVYNSPLHF. CDR3 nucleotides: TGTGCCAGCAGCTCTAAGGGTAGGGTGTATAATTCACCCCTCCACTTT.

The chain combines TRBV6-1 with TRBJ2-6; 12 bases map to TRBD2. The CDR3 extends over 17 amino acids. V lost 5 bases, J lost 0 bases, and 2 bases stayed unmatched. Germline CDR1 reads MNHNS; CDR2 reads SASEGT. CDR3 sequence (DNA): TGTGCCAGCAGTCCTAGCGGGGGGGGCTCTGGGGCCAACGTCCTGACTTTC. Translation gives CASSPSGGGSGANVLTF.

Comment on this clonotype: A junction boundary mismatches the germline segment, possibly from a read error. This chain uses TRBV28 with TRBJ2-7; TRBD2 agrees at 7 bases. Per the germline V gene, CDR1 is MDHEN and CDR2 is SYDVKM. This CDR3 contains 15 residues. The CDR3 DNA follows: TGTGCCAGCCGGACTAGTGGGGGGAGCTCCTGCGAGCAGTACTTC. It is translated as CASRTSGGSSCEQYF.

This sequence joins TRBV4-3 and TRBJ2-3, with TRBD1 matching over 9 bases. With V trimmed by 0 bases and J by 2 bases, 3 bases remained unmatched. CDR1 and CDR2 (germline): LGHNA, YSLEER. The CDR3 is 16 amino acids. The CDR3 sequence is CASSQDGTGTTDTQYF. The CDR3 nucleotides read TGCGCCAGCAGCCAAGACGGGACAGGGACCACAGATACGCAGTATTTT.